The 22 T cell receptor beta chains below were found in one sample sequenced in a study of neurological immune-mediated disorders. MiXCR, applied by TCRdb to the 5' RACE reads, yields one record per CDR3 protein. The data show about 59,000 distinct CDR3 sequences, 9.5% to 15% seen once. The sequencing sample was made of PBMCs. These receptors were obtained from a woman aged 60-70 years with HTLV-1-associated myelopathy (HAM/TSP).

This clonotype was recorded many times. CDR3 sequence (DNA): TGTGCCAGCAGCTTACAACTAAGTGAGCAGTTCTTC. Protein: CASSLQLSEQFF. The rearrangement joins TRBV5-6 to TRBJ2-1; D gene ambiguous. The V end was cut by 2 bases, the J end by 9 bases, with 9 bases between. The CDR3 runs 12 residues. The germline CDR1 and CDR2 sequences are SGHDT and YYEEEE.

Ten or more counts support this clonotype. The chain combines TRBV15 with TRBJ2-3; 9 nucleotides line up with TRBD2. V was clipped by 0 bases and J by 2 bases; unmatched bases: 9. Germline CDR1 LNHNV, CDR2 YYDKDF (reference sequence). This CDR3 has 18 amino acids. The CDR3 coding sequence is TGTGCCACCAGCAGAGATCGAAAAGTAGCGGGAGCCACAGATACGCAGTATTTT. Its protein is CATSRDRKVAGATDTQYF.

This clonotype was observed many times. This chain joins TRBV10-3 and TRBJ2-3; 9 bases fit TRBD1. Germline V CDR1 and CDR2: ENHRY, SYGVKD. The V segment lost 11 bases and the J segment 2 bases; nucleotides outside the gene matches: 5. The CDR3 runs 13 residues. In DNA, the CDR3 is TGTGCCTTACAGGGGGCGCTCACAGATACGCAGTATTTT. As protein: CALQGALTDTQYF.

At least ten counts were recorded for this clonotype. The chain recombines TRBV6-6 with TRBJ2-1; TRBD2 agrees at 7 bases. V trimming: 7 bases; J trimming: 8 bases; junction bases outside the gene matches: 8. This CDR3 contains 13 residues. The germline V gene encodes CDR1 MNHNY and CDR2 SVGAGI (reference sequence). The CDR3 region has the DNA TGTGCCAGCAACCGAGCGGGAACGGATGAGCAGTTCTTC. Protein: CASNRAGTDEQFF.

With respect to this clonotype: Compared with germline, one end of the junction differs, possibly owing to a read error. This sequence joins TRBV7-2 and TRBJ2-3; a possible D gene is TRBD1 (5 bases). This CDR3 spans 15 amino acids. Looked up from germline, CDR1 is SGHTA and CDR2 is FQGNSA. In DNA form, the CDR3 reads TGTGCCAGCAGCTTTATGGGGCGCGACACATATACGCAGTATTTT. It encodes CASSFMGRDTYTQYF.

This clonotype was recorded many times. The chain's CDR3 is CASSRAVREADTQYF. The CDR3 DNA reads TGTGCCAGTAGCCGGGCGGTCCGGGAAGCAGATACGCAGTATTTT. The chain is built from TRBV19 and TRBJ2-3; D is possibly TRBD2 (5 bases). The V end was cut by 6 bases, the J end by 4 bases, with 17 bases between. The germline V gene encodes CDR1 LNHDA and CDR2 SQIVND (reference sequence). The CDR3 spans 15 residues. The full variable domain, its missing parts supplied by reference TRBV19 and TRBJ2-3, is DGGITQSPKYLFRKEGQNVTLSCEQNLNHDAMYWYRQDPGQGLRLIYYSQIVNDFQKGDIAEGYSVSREKKESFPLTVTSAQKNPTAFYLCASSRAVREADTQYFGPGTRLTVL.

This clonotype was found many times. V and J are TRBV6-5 and TRBJ2-5; 12 bases line up with TRBD2. This CDR3 comprises 14 residues. V lost 8 bases and J lost 7; bases outside the gene matches: 8. Per germline, CDR1 MNHEY and CDR2 SVGAGI. For the CDR3, the DNA is TGTGCCAGCCAACTAGCGGGAGGAACAATGACCCAGTACTTC. Its translation is CASQLAGGTMTQYF.

This clonotype was seen just once. This chain joins TRBV7-9 and TRBJ1-1, with no clear D. The V end lost 5 bases, the J end lost 1 base, and 11 bases lay between the germline ends. The CDR3 is 14 amino acids. Germline CDR1 is SEHNR and CDR2 is FQNEAQ (reference sequence). CDR3 DNA sequence: TGTGCCAGCAGCATAGAGAACCCGAACACTGAAGCTTTCTTT. Translated: CASSIENPNTEAFF.

V usage is TRBV19 and J usage is TRBJ1-1; D uncertain. This CDR3 is 14 amino acids long. Between the trimmed V and J ends, which lost 7 bases and 0 bases, there was a span of 12 bases. CDR1 is LNHDA, CDR2 SQIVND, per germline (reference sequence). CDR3 nucleotide sequence: TGTGCCAGTAACGTCGGACGGATGAACACTGAAGCTTTCTTT. It is translated as CASNVGRMNTEAFF.

This clonotype has ten or more counts. The chain uses TRBV3-1 and TRBJ2-1; D uncertain. Germline V lookup: CDR1 LGHDT, CDR2 YNNKEL (reference sequence). CDR3 length: 12 residues. Trimming took off 2 bases at V and 7 bases at J, with 6 bases between the two ends. The CDR3 DNA sequence: TGTGCCAGCAGCCAATTAGTGAATGAGCAGTTCTTC. Protein: CASSQLVNEQFF.

At least ten counts were recorded for this clonotype. The gene calls are TRBV29-1 and TRBJ2-7; TRBD2 might be the D (5 bases). This CDR3 is built from 11 residues. In germline, CDR1 is SQVTM, CDR2 ANQGSEA. The ends were cut back, 6 bases at V and 6 bases at J, with 12 bases in the middle. The CDR3 sequence is CSVRRDLEQYF. CDR3 DNA: TGCAGCGTGCGACGGGATCTCGAGCAGTACTTC.

This clonotype has just one count. V gene TRBV4-1 combines with J gene TRBJ1-2; D unresolved. The ends were cut back, 1 base at V and 4 bases at J, with 13 bases in the middle. The CDR3 has 15 residues. Germline V lookup: CDR1 MGHRA, CDR2 YSYEKL. The DNA of the CDR3 is TGCGCCAGCAGCCAAGTGAGAGAGATGGGCTATGGCTACACCTTC. Translation gives CASSQVREMGYGYTF.

The table lists this clonotype with many counts. Here the CDR3 DNA reads TGTGCCAGCAGCTCCGGGACTAGCGGGAGCTCCTACGAGCAGTACTTC. Translation: CASSSGTSGSSYEQYF. The V gene is TRBV7-2, the J gene TRBJ2-7; the match to TRBD2 covers 14 bases. Germline CDR1 is SGHTA and CDR2 is FQGNSA. The CDR3 has 16 residues. After removal of 4 bases from V and 0 bases from J, the junction contained 2 bases not matched to a gene.

This clonotype has ten or more counts. The genes are TRBV20-1 and TRBJ1-2, with D possibly TRBD1 on 5 matching bases. The CDR3 is 13 residues long. CDR1 DFQATT and CDR2 SNEGSKA come from the germline V gene (reference sequence). V lost 0 bases and J lost 8, with 13 bases in between. The CDR3 sequence is CSAREGGASGYTF. The CDR3 DNA is TGCAGTGCTAGAGAGGGCGGGGCGAGCGGCTACACCTTC.

This clonotype was seen ten or more times. This chain connects TRBV7-6 to TRBJ2-7; unclear D gene. The CDR3 runs 16 residues. Trimming took 1 base from V and 4 from J, leaving 17 bases between them. The germline V gene has CDR1 SGHVS and CDR2 FNYEAQ. CDR3 protein: CASSLDSRPLVYEQYF. CDR3 DNA: TGTGCCAGCAGCTTAGATTCGAGACCGTTGGTATACGAGCAGTACTTC.

The chain is built from TRBV11-2 and TRBJ2-1; D may be TRBD2 (5 bases). The CDR3 totals 14 residues. From germline, CDR1 is SGHAT and CDR2 FQNNGV. The V gene lost 5 bases and the J gene lost 6 bases, with 14 bases spanning the gap. CDR3 in DNA: TGTGCCAGCAGCCCCGGACTGGGGTTCAATGAGCAGTTCTTC. Its protein product is CASSPGLGFNEQFF.

This clonotype was picked up many times. V gene TRBV29-1 combines with J gene TRBJ2-1; TRBD1 might be the D (6 bases). The ends were cut back, 3 bases at V and 10 bases at J, with 13 bases in the middle. From germline, CDR1 is SQVTM and CDR2 ANQGSEA. The CDR3 is 12 residues long. This CDR3 reads CSVDVGAWEQFF. The CDR3 DNA reads as TGCAGCGTTGATGTGGGGGCCTGGGAGCAGTTCTTC.

A note on this clonotype: The junction departs from the called germline gene at one end, perhaps through a read error. The rearrangement links TRBV20-1 to TRBJ2-7; D might be TRBD2 (5 bases). This CDR3 has 13 residues. CDR1 and CDR2 (germline): DFQATT, SNEGSKA (reference sequence). The CDR3 sequence is CCATRDSSREQYF. In nucleotides, the CDR3 is TGCTGTGCTACCCGGGATTCCTCGCGCGAGCAGTACTTC.

Ten or more counts support this clonotype. This chain joins TRBV12-3 or TRBV12-4 and TRBJ2-7, with D tentatively TRBD1 (5 bases). Trimming took off 8 bases at V and 6 bases at J, with 14 bases between the two ends. The CDR3 loop spans 12 amino acids. CDR3 sequence reads: CASGRGSIEQYF. The CDR3 bases are TGTGCCAGCGGAAGGGGTAGCATCGAGCAGTACTTC.

This clonotype has ten or more counts. This chain links TRBV6-5 with TRBJ2-7; D is possibly TRBD2 (6 bases). The V and J ends lost 9 bases and 7 bases respectively, with 25 bases between them. Germline CDR1 MNHEY, CDR2 SVGAGI. This CDR3 is built from 15 residues. Here the CDR3 DNA reads TGTGCCAGTGGCCCTGGGGGGATGGCGCCGGGGGAGCAGTACTTC. Protein sequence: CASGPGGMAPGEQYF.

At least ten counts were recorded for this clonotype. The chain joins TRBV27 to TRBJ2-3, with TRBD2 identical over 11 bases. CDR1 is MNHEY and CDR2 is SMNVEV in the germline V gene (reference sequence). CDR3 length: 16 amino acids. V was clipped by 6 bases and J by 3 bases; unmatched bases: 8. CDR3 nucleotide sequence: TGTGCCAGCAGGCTTGGGGGACTAGCGGCTACAGATACGCAGTATTTT. It codes for CASRLGGLAATDTQYF.

This clonotype was seen repeatedly, ten times or more. The chain employs TRBV24-1 and TRBJ1-2; 7 bases align to TRBD1. Germline V gives CDR1 KGHDR, CDR2 SFDVKD. V was clipped by 1 base and J by 6 bases; unmatched bases: 1. The CDR3 loop spans 13 amino acids. The CDR3 is CATSDLQGNGYTF. The CDR3 DNA follows: TGTGCCACCAGTGATTTACAGGGGAATGGCTACACCTTC.